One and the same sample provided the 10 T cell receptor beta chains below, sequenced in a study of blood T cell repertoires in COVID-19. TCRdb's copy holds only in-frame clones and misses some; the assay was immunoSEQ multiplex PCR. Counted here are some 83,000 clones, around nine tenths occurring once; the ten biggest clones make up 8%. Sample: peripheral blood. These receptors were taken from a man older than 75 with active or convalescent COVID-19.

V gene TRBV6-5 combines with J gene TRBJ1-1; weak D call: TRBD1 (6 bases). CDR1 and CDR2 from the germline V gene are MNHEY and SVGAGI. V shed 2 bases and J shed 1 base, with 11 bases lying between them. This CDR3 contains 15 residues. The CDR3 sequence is CASSYLVRGNTEAFF. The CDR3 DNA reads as TGTGCCAGCAGTTACCTGGTCAGGGGGAACACTGAAGCTTTCTTT.

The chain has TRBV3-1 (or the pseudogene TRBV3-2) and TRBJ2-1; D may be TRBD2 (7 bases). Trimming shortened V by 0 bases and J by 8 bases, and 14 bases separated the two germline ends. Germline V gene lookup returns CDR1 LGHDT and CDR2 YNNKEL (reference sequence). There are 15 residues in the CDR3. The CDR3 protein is CASSQDPGGADEQFF. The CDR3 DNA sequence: TGTGCCAGCAGCCAAGATCCGGGGGGCGCGGATGAGCAGTTCTTC.

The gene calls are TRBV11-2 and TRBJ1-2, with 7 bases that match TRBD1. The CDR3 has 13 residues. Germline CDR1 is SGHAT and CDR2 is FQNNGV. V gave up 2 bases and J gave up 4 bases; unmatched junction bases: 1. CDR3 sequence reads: CASSLSGGYGYTF. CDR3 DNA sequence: TGTGCCAGCAGCTTATCAGGGGGCTATGGCTACACCTTC.

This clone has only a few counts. CDR3 bases: TGTGCCAGCAGTCGACTTAGGGGGCGGGAGCAGTACGTC. Protein product: CASSRLRGREQYV. The chain uses TRBV6-5 and TRBJ2-7; 7 bases are a match to TRBD1. The CDR3 has 13 amino acids. V lost 5 bases to trimming and J lost 7 bases; unmatched junction nucleotides: 8. Per the germline V gene, CDR1 is MNHEY and CDR2 is SVGAGI.

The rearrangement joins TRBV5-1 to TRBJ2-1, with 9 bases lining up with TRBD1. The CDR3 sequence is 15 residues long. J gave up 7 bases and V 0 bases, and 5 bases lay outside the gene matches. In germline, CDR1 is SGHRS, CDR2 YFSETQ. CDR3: CASSLGGQGLNEQFF. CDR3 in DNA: TGCGCCAGCAGCTTGGGAGGACAGGGGTTAAATGAGCAGTTCTTC.

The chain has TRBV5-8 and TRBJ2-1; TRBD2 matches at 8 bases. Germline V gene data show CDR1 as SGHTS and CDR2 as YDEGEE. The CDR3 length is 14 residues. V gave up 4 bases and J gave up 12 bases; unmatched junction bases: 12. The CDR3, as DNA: TGTGCCAGCAGCGCGCCGGGACTAGTTAAGGCGCAGTTCTTC. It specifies CASSAPGLVKAQFF.

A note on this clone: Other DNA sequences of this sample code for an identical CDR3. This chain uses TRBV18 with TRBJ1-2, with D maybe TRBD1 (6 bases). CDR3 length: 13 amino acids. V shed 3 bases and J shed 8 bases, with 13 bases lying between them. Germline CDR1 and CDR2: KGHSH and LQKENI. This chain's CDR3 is CASSPAGARGYTF. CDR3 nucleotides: TGTGCCAGCTCACCGGCGGGGGCGCGAGGCTACACCTTC.

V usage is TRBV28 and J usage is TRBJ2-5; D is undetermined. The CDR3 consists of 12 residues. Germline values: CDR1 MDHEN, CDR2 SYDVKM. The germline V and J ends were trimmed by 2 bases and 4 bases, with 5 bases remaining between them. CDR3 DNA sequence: TGTGCCAGCAGTTTAGTCGGAGAGACCCAGTACTTC. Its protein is CASSLVGETQYF.

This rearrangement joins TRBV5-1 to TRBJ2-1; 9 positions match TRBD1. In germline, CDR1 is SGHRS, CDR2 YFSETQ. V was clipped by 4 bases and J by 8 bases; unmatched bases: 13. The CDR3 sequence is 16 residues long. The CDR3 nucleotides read TGCGCCAGCAGCCACGGCTTAATTACAGGGGGCCATGAGCAGTTCTTC. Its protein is CASSHGLITGGHEQFF. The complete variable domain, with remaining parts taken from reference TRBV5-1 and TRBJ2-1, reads KAGVTQTPRYLIKTRGQQVTLSCSPISGHRSVSWYQQTPGQGLQFLFEYFSETQRNKGNFPGRFSGRQFSNSRSEMNVSTLELGDSALYLCASSHGLITGGHEQFFGPGTRLTVL.

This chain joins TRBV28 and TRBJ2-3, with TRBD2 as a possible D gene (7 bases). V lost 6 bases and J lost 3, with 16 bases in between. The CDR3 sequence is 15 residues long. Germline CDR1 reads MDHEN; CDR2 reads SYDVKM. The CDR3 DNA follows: TGTGCCAGCAGCCCTGGGGGGGCCGGAACAGATACGCAGTATTTT. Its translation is CASSPGGAGTDTQYF. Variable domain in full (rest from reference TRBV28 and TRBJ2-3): DVKVTQSSRYLVKRTGEKVFLECVQDMDHENMFWYRQDPGLGLRLIYFSYDVKMKEKGDIPEGYSVSREKKERFSLILESASTNQTSMYLCASSPGGAGTDTQYFGPGTRLTVL.